These 10 T cell receptor beta chains were sequenced from one sample in a study of cytomegalovirus exposure and HLA in healthy donors. Primers: 60 Vbeta forward and 13 Jbeta reverse. Sequencing was performed with immunoSEQ multiplex PCR; in TCRdb, only in-frame clones are kept and a portion is missing. The sample consists of about 98,000 clones, 80% to 90% of them appearing once. The sample comprised PBMCs. These TCRs come from a man between 40 and 49 years old in good health and CMV-seronegative.

V usage is TRBV6-6 and J usage is TRBJ2-2; tentative D call: TRBD1 (6 bases). The CDR3 is 15 amino acids. Germline V gives CDR1 MNHNY, CDR2 SVGAGI (reference sequence). The ends were cut back, 6 bases at V and 3 bases at J, with 14 bases in the middle. The CDR3 region has the DNA TGTGCCAGCAGCCCAGGGGACACCCACACCGGGGAGCTGTTTTTT. Protein product: CASSPGDTHTGELFF.

This clone has a single count. The chain joins TRBV11-3 to TRBJ2-2, with 11 bases fitting TRBD2. CDR3 size: 18 residues. J gave up 2 bases and V 2 bases, and 7 bases lay outside the gene matches. Germline CDR1 SGHNT, CDR2 YENEEA. Written as DNA, the CDR3 is TGTGCCAGCAGCTTATGCCCCACTAGCGGGGGCAACACCGGGGAGCTGTTTTTT. Its protein is CASSLCPTSGGNTGELFF.

This clone was counted a single time. V is TRBV4-3 and J is TRBJ1-3; weak D call: TRBD1 (5 bases). This CDR3 has 15 amino acids. The V gene lost 1 base and the J gene lost 4 bases, with 11 bases spanning the gap. Germline CDR1 and CDR2: LGHNA and YSLEER. The CDR3 spells CASSQGWGSGNTIYF. Written as DNA, the CDR3 is TGCGCCAGCAGCCAAGGGTGGGGCAGCGGAAACACCATATATTTT.

The rearrangement uses TRBV5-4 and TRBJ2-6, with 9 bases identical to TRBD1. The CDR3 extends over 16 amino acids. Losses at the gene ends were 4 bases for V and 3 bases for J; bases not matched to a gene: 5. The germline V gene has CDR1 SGHNT and CDR2 YYREEE (reference sequence). The CDR3 loop reads CASSPGTGLGANVLTF. The CDR3 DNA reads TGTGCCAGCAGCCCCGGGACAGGGCTTGGGGCCAACGTCCTGACTTTC.

The V and J genes are TRBV9 and TRBJ1-1; tentatively, D is TRBD1 (5 bases). The CDR3 is 13 amino acids. V lost 3 bases, J lost 3 bases, and 9 bases lay in between. The germline CDR1 and CDR2 sequences are SGDLS and YYNGEE. The CDR3: CASSGTWDTEAFF. The CDR3 bases are TGTGCCAGCAGCGGGACATGGGACACTGAAGCTTTCTTT.

The DNA of the CDR3 is TGTGCCAGTAGATCGGGACTTCTAAACATTCAGTACTTC. Translated, it gives CASRSGLLNIQYF. This chain links TRBV19 with TRBJ2-4; TRBD2 is a possible D gene (6 bases). The V and J ends lost 6 bases and 6 bases respectively, with 12 bases between them. The CDR3 totals 13 residues. Germline V gene lookup returns CDR1 LNHDA and CDR2 SQIVND (reference sequence). The full variable domain, its missing parts supplied by reference TRBV19 and TRBJ2-4, is DGGITQSPKYLFRKEGQNVTLSCEQNLNHDAMYWYRQDPGQGLRLIYYSQIVNDFQKGDIAEGYSVSREKKESFPLTVTSAQKNPTAFYLCASRSGLLNIQYFGAGTRLSVL.

The chain has TRBV21-1 and TRBJ2-3; the DNA was not used to check the table's D call, TRBD1. TRBV21-1 is given as a pseudogene. This CDR3 is built from 16 residues. CDR3 bases: TGTGCCAGCAGCAAAAGGCCGGGACAGAGCACAGATACGCAGTATTTT. It yields the protein CASSKRPGQSTDTQYF.

The chain employs TRBV5-6 and TRBJ2-1; D gene ambiguous. The CDR3 consists of 12 residues. Germline-derived CDR1 and CDR2 are SGHDT and YYEEEE. V lost 4 bases to trimming and J lost 6 bases, with 8 bases between them. Here the CDR3 reads CASSMLSNEQFF. The DNA for the CDR3 is TGTGCCAGCAGCATGCTTAGCAATGAGCAGTTCTTC.

This clone was detected only a few times. The V call is TRBV5-4, the J call TRBJ1-1; tentatively, D is TRBD1 (6 bases). V lost 1 base to trimming and J lost 3 bases, with 10 bases between them. Germline-derived CDR1 and CDR2 are SGHNT and YYREEE (reference sequence). The length of the CDR3 is 14 residues. The DNA for the CDR3 is TGTGCCAGCAGCTTGTTCAGGGGTGACACTGAAGCTTTCTTT. Translation gives CASSLFRGDTEAFF.

This clone occurred a few times. The chain is built from TRBV6-4 and TRBJ2-2, with 11 bases that match TRBD2. Germline lookup yields CDR1 MRHNA and CDR2 SNTAGT. V was clipped by 0 bases and J by 0 bases; unmatched bases: 0. The CDR3 length is 17 residues. The CDR3, as DNA: TGTGCCAGCAGTGACTCTAGCGGGGGGGCGAACACCGGGGAGCTGTTTTTT. It is translated as CASSDSSGGANTGELFF.